Sequencing of this TCR beta chain was carried out in a study of shared clonotypes between healthy human individuals. The study's findings and limits: Naive subsets, compared against memory subsets, generally had larger estimated richness values.

CD4+ cells were split into CD45RA+ naive and CD45RA-negative memory subsets. With respect to this clone: Its specificity is unknown.

The CDR3 consists of 17 residues. V shed 0 bases and J 4 bases; nucleotides not matched to a gene: 14. The V gene's germline CDR1 is GTSNPN and CDR2 SVGIG (reference sequence). In the authors' workflow: ImmunoSEQ sequences covered only the junction and lacked quality scores; filtering therefore differed. Clones were read by immunoSEQ multiplex PCR, and TCRdb kept only the in-frame ones, dropping some. Clonal size and the V and J genes are those of that table, whereas D and trimming came from the DNA. The table has under 650,000 clones, roughly 95% seen once; the top ten hold 0.06%. Sequenced sample: naive CD4+ T cells sorted from blood. Subset: CD45RA+ positively selected. The TCR originated in a woman in her 30s in good health. The V gene is TRBV30, the J gene TRBJ1-1; 7 nucleotides match TRBD1. CDR3 region: CAWSVRKGGAYSTEAFF. The DNA for the CDR3 is TGTGCCTGGAGTGTACGGAAAGGGGGCGCGTATAGCACTGAAGCTTTCTTT.